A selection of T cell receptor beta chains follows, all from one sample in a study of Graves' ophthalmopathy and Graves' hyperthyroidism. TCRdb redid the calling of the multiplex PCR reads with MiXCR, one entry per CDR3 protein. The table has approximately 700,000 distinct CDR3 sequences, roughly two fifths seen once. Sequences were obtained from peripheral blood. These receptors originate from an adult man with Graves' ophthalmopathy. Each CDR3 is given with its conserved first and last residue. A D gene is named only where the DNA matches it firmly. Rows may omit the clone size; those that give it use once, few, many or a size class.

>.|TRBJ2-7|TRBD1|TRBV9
TGTGCCAGCAGCGTCACAGGGACAGACGTCTACGAGCAGTACTTC
CASSVTGTDVYEQYF
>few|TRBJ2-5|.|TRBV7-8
TGTGCCAGCAGCCCGACACTAGGGCGCCAAGAGACCCAGTACTTC
CASSPTLGRQETQYF
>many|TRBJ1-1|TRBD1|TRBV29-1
TGCAGCGTTGAAGGGGGACAGGGGTCGACCACTGAAGCTTTCTTT
CSVEGGQGSTTEAFF
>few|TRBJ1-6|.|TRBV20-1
TGCAGTGCTAGAGGGATAATGGGTTCACCCCTCCACTTT
CSARGIMGSPLHF
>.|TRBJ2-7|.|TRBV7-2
TGTGCCAGCAGCCTAGTTCCCGGACGGACTACCTACGAGCAGTACTTC
CASSLVPGRTTYEQYF
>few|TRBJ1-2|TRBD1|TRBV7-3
TGTGCCAGCAGCTTTTCGGGACAGACAGTCTATGGCTACACCTTC
CASSFSGQTVYGYTF
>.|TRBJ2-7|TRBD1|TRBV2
TGTGCCAGGGGTAAGGGACAGTCCTACGAGCAGTACTTC
CARGKGQSYEQYF
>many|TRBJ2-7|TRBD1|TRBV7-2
TGTGCCAGCAGCTTAGAGTGGACAGGGGGCTACGAGCAGTACTTC
CASSLEWTGGYEQYF
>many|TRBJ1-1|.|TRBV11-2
TGTGCCAGCACCGATTCCCAGGACAGACCTGGTAGACTAGCTTTCTTT
CASTDSQDRPGRLAFF
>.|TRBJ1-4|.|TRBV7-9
TGTGCCAGCAGCTTACCCGCGGGGGCTAATGAAAAACTGTTTTTT
CASSLPAGANEKLFF
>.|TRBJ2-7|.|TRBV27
TGTGCCAGCAGTTTTCTAAACCGCTACGAGCAGTACTTC
CASSFLNRYEQYF
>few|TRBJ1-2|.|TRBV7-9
TGCGCCAGCAGCCCACTGGGGGGCAGGCCCCGCGGCTACACCTTC
CASSPLGGRPRGYTF
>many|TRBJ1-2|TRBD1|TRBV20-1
TGCAGTGCTAGAGATTGGACACAGGGGTTGGGTGGCTACACCTTC
CSARDWTQGLGGYTF
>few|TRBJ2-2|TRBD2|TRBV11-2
TGTGCCAGCGGGGCTAGCGGGTCGAACACCGGGGAGCTGTTTTTT
CASGASGSNTGELFF
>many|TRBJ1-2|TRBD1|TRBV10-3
TGTGCCATCAGTATGGGACAGGGGGCCCCTTATGGCTACACCTTC
CAISMGQGAPYGYTF
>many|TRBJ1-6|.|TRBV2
TGTGCCAGCAGTCTTGCGGCAGGGTTTAATTCACCCCTCCACTTT
CASSLAAGFNSPLHF
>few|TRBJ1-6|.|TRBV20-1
TGCAGTGCTAGCGCGGAAAATAATTCACCCCTCCACTTT
CSASAENNSPLHF
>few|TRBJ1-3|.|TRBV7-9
TGTGCCAGCAGCTTAGTGGTGCCGGGAAACACCATATATTTT
CASSLVVPGNTIYF
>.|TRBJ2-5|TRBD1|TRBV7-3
TGTGCCAGCAGCGACAGGGTAGTCGGGGAGACCCAGTACTTC
CASSDRVVGETQYF
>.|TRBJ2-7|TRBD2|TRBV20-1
TGCAGTGCTATCATGCGGGGGACCTACGAGCAGTACTTC
CSAIMRGTYEQYF
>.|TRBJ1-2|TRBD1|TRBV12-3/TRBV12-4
TGTGCCAGCACTTTCCGGACAGGGGCTGGCTACACCTTC
CASTFRTGAGYTF
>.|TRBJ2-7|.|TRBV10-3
TGTGCCATCAGTGAGCTATCTCCTATGTACGAGCAGTACTTC
CAISELSPMYEQYF
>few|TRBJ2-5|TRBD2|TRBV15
TGTGCCACCAGGCTGGGACTAGCGGGAGATAGTCGGCAAGAGACCCAGTACTTC
CATRLGLAGDSRQETQYF
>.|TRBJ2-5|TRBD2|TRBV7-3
TGTGCCAGCAGCCAAGTACTAGCGGGCGGGCCGGAGACCCAGTACTTC
CASSQVLAGGPETQYF
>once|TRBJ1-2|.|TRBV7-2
TGTGCCAGCAGCTCAGGAGGTGTAGGGACCTCTGGAAACACCTTC
CASSSGGVGTSGNTF
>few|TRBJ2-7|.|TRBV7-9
TGTGCCAGCAGCCAAGACCGGCCCAACGAGCAGTACTTC
CASSQDRPNEQYF
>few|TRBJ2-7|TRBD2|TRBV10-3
TGTGCCAGCAGTGAGAAGGCTGCGGGGGCCTACGAGCAGTACTTC
CASSEKAAGAYEQYF
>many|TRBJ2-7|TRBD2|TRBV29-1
TGCAGCGTTGTCCCGGGACTAGCGGGCTCCTACGAGCAGTACTTC
CSVVPGLAGSYEQYF
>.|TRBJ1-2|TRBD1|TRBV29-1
TGCAGCTTAACAGGGGGCGATGGCTACACCTTC
CSLTGGDGYTF
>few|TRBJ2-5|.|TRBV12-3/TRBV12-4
TGTGCCAGCAGTTTAAAGGCGAGCAATCAGCCCCAGTACTTC
CASSLKASNQPQYF
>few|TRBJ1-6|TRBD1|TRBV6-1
TGTGCCAGCGGACAGGGGGGGCCCAACTCACCCCTCCACTTT
CASGQGGPNSPLHF
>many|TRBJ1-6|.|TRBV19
TGTGCCAGTAGTATAAGGACTCATTCACCCCTCCACTTT
CASSIRTHSPLHF
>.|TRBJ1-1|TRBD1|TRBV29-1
TGCAGCGTCCGACAGGGGGCGCATACTGAAGCTTTCTTT
CSVRQGAHTEAFF
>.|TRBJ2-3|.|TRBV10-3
TGTGCCAGCAGGCAACAGGGATTCCGCACAGATACGCAGTATTTT
CASRQQGFRTDTQYF
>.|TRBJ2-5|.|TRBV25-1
TGTGCCAGCAGTGACCAGGGGTCAGAGACCCAGTACTTC
CASSDQGSETQYF
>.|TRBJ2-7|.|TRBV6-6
TGTGCCAGCAGTTACGAGACGGGCTACGAGCAGTACTTC
CASSYETGYEQYF
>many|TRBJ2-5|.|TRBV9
TGTGCCAGCAGCGTAGAAGCAGGGATAGACCAGTACTTC
CASSVEAGIDQYF
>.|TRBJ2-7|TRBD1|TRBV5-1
TGCGCCAGCAGCTTGTCACAGGGACAGAACTACGAGCAGTACTTC
CASSLSQGQNYEQYF
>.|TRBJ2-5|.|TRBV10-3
TGTGCCATCAGTGAGCGGACGGACGGGGGCCAAGAGACCCAGTACTTC
CAISERTDGGQETQYF
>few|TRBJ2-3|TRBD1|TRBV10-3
TGTGCCATCAGTATAGGACAGGTCCAGTATTTT
CAISIGQVQYF
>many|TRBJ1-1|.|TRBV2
TGTGCCAGCAGTGCGTGGCCTGAAGCTTTCTTT
CASSAWPEAFF